What follows describes a single T cell receptor beta chain. Its specificity is unknown. Described treatment: approximately 9-day PBMC culture with coronavirus spike peptide pools or control peptides (ViraFEST assay). Peptide pools at approximately 11 ug/ml stimulated approximately 2 million PBMCs per well with about 9.6 IU/ml IL-2. This entry belongs to a study of vaccination and CD4 T cells after COVID-19. Looking at the study overall: Cultures designated as controls were supplied with a CEFX pool, an HIV-1 Nef pool, or no peptide.

Cultured CD4+ T cell DNA underwent sequencing with the Oncomine TCR Beta short-read assay. Cultured CD4+ T cells yielded the extracted genomic DNA. TCRdb processed the PCR reads anew with MiXCR; each CDR3 protein has one entry. The data contain 15,000 to 20,000 distinct CDR3 sequences, 51% of them singletons. The sequences come from CD4+ T cells from blood, cultured in vitro, collected before SARS-CoV-2 vaccination. This TCR was sampled from a human donor who had recovered from COVID-19.

The CDR3 nucleotides are TGTGCCAGCAGCCAACAGATGGGTAGCACAGATACGCAGTATTTT. This codes for CASSQQMGSTDTQYF. The V gene is TRBV14, the J gene TRBJ2-3; D gene uncertain. CDR3 length: 15 amino acids. Trimming stripped 2 bases from V and 0 bases from J, with 9 bases between. Per germline, CDR1 SGHDN and CDR2 FVKESK.